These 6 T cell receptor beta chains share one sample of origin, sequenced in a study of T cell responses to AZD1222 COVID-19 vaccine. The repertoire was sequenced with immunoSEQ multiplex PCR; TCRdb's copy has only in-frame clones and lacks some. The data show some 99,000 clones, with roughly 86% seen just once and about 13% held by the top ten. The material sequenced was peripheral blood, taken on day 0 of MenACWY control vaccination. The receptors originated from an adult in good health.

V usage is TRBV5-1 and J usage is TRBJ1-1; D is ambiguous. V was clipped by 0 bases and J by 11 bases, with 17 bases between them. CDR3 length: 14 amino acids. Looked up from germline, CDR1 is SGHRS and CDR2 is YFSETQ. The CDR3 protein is CASSLEYGLSRAFF. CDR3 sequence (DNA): TGCGCCAGCAGCTTGGAATACGGGCTTTCGAGGGCTTTCTTT.

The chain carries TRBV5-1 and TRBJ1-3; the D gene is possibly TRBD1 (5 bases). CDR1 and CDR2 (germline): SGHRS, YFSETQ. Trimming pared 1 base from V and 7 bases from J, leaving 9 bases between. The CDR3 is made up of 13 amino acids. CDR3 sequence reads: CASSLQGANTIYF. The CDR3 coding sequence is TGCGCCAGCAGCTTGCAGGGAGCGAACACCATATATTTT.

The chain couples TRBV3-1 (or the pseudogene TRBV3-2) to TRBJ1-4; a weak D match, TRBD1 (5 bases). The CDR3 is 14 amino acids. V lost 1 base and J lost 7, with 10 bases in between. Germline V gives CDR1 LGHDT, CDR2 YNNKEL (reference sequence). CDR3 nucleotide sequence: TGTGCCAGCAGCCAAGCCAGGGAGCGTGAAAAACTGTTTTTT. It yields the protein CASSQAREREKLFF.

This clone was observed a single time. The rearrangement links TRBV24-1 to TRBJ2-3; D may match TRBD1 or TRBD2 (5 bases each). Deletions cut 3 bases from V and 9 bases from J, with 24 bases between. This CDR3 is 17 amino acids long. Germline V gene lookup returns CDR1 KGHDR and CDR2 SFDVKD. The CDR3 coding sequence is TGTGCCACCAGTGATCCGGGGACCGGCGTTGGAATTAGGACGCAGTATTTT. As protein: CATSDPGTGVGIRTQYF.

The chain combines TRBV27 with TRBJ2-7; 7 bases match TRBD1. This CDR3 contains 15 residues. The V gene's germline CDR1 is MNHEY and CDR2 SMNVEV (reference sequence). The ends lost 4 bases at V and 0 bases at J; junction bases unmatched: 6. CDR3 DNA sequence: TGTGCCAGCAGTTCCACCGGGACAGTCTCCTACGAGCAGTACTTC. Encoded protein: CASSSTGTVSYEQYF.

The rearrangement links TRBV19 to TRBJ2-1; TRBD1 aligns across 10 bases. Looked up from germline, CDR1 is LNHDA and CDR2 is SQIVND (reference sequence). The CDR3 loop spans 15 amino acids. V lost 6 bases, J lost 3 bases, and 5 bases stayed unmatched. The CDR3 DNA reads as TGTGCCAGTAGACAGGACAGGGGGGACTACAATGAGCAGTTCTTC. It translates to CASRQDRGDYNEQFF.